This TCR beta chain was captured in a study of beta chain features in type 1 diabetes. Study-level findings and limits: Patients showed naive, central memory and Treg TCRB repertoires that appeared more similar than those of healthy donors. Researchers caution that PCR might favor shorter templates, equally among patients and controls. Type 1 diabetes patients showed a moderate but significant shortening of TCRB CDR3s in all four CD4+ subsets.

As every portion of the isolated RNA was reverse transcribed, the sequencing read expressed TCRB transcripts. Sequencing was performed with immunoSEQ multiplex PCR; in TCRdb, only in-frame clones are kept and a portion is missing. The sample has some 63,000 clones, approximately 50% seen once; the top ten hold 0.7%. Trimming removed 3 bases from V and 6 bases from J, with 13 bases in between. The CDR3 has 13 amino acids. The germline V gene has CDR1 SGHKS and CDR2 YYEKEE (reference sequence). Every participating donor gave one draw, a heparinised blood sample averaging around 100 mL. The authors obtained over 95% purity in all sorted populations. As for this clone: Its antigen is undetermined.

This chain joins TRBV5-5 and TRBJ2-7; D might be TRBD2 (5 bases). The sequence was collected from a man aged 30-40 years with type 1 diabetes. Sequencing input: central memory CD4+ T cells from blood. The CDR3 spells CASSSEGLGEQYF. The CDR3 nucleotides read TGTGCCAGCAGCTCCGAAGGACTCGGCGAGCAGTACTTC.